One sample yielded the 9 T cell receptor beta chains listed below, sequenced in a study of blood T cell repertoires in COVID-19. This table comes from immunoSEQ multiplex PCR, and its TCRdb copy is limited to in-frame clones, with some not included. Counted here are over 130,000 clones, approximately 84% occurring once; the ten biggest clones make up 2.2%. Sequences were obtained from peripheral blood. All receptors come from a man aged 70-80 years with acute or convalescent COVID-19.

This clone turned up a few times. In the same sample, other DNA sequences code for this CDR3. The CDR3 reads CASSPAVIGSKGGYNEQFF. The CDR3 region has the DNA TGTGCCAGCAGCCCAGCCGTAATCGGGAGTAAGGGTGGGTACAATGAGCAGTTCTTC. J is TRBJ2-1 and V is TRBV7-9, with D possibly matching TRBD2 (6 bases). The germline V and J ends were trimmed by 5 bases and 4 bases, with 27 bases remaining between them. The CDR3 covers 19 residues. CDR1 and CDR2 (germline): SEHNR, FQNEAQ (reference sequence).

The chain uses TRBV7-8 and TRBJ1-1; possibly TRBD1 for D (5 bases). The germline V and J ends were trimmed by 2 bases and 1 base, with 11 bases remaining between them. This CDR3 has 15 residues. Germline loops: CDR1 SGHVS, CDR2 FQNEAQ. The CDR3 DNA sequence: TGTGCCAGCAGCTTAAGTGGGGGGACGAACACTGAAGCTTTCTTT. Translated, it gives CASSLSGGTNTEAFF.

This clone was seen more than once but under ten times. The gene calls are TRBV2 and TRBJ1-4; tentatively, D is TRBD1 (5 bases). The CDR3 sequence is 16 residues long. The ends were cut back, 3 bases at V and 0 bases at J, with 11 bases in the middle. Germline V gene sequence: CDR1 SNHLY, CDR2 FYNNEI. CDR3 in amino acids: CASSEPGGTTNEKLFF. The DNA of the CDR3 is TGTGCCAGCAGTGAGCCTGGGGGGACAACTAATGAAAAACTGTTTTTT.

The chain couples TRBV6-1 to TRBJ1-5; D perhaps matches TRBD1 (6 bases). V gave up 1 base and J gave up 4 bases, with 23 bases separating them. Germline loops: CDR1 MNHNS, CDR2 SASEGT. The CDR3 runs 19 residues. CDR3 region: CASSEGVQWGLSPNQPQHF. In DNA, the CDR3 is TGTGCCAGCAGTGAAGGGGTCCAGTGGGGGCTGAGCCCGAATCAGCCCCAGCATTTT.

The chain links TRBV3-1 (or the pseudogene TRBV3-2) to TRBJ1-1; no firm D call. This CDR3 contains 14 residues. The germline CDR1 and CDR2 sequences are LGHDT and YNNKEL (reference sequence). The V end lost 4 bases, the J end lost 4 bases, and 13 bases lay between the germline ends. The CDR3 DNA reads TGTGCCAGCAGCCCCAATTATGGTAGCACTGAAGCTTTCTTT. Translating gives CASSPNYGSTEAFF.

The chain uses TRBV10-3 and TRBJ2-1, with D uncertain. In germline, CDR1 is ENHRY, CDR2 SYGVKD. The CDR3 has 18 residues. The V gene lost 6 bases and the J gene lost 3 bases, with 24 bases spanning the gap. The CDR3 spells CAIRAHTKETLSYNEQFF. The CDR3 DNA reads as TGTGCCATCAGGGCGCACACTAAGGAGACTCTAAGCTACAATGAGCAGTTCTTC.

The V call is TRBV7-9, the J call TRBJ1-2, with 10 positions matching TRBD1. Per the germline V gene, CDR1 is SEHNR and CDR2 is FQNEAQ (reference sequence). The CDR3 totals 14 residues. Losses at the gene ends were 4 bases for V and 4 bases for J; bases not matched to a gene: 3. The CDR3 is CASSSGQGSYGYTF. Here the CDR3 DNA reads TGTGCCAGCAGCTCGGGACAGGGGAGCTATGGCTACACCTTC. The full variable domain, its missing parts supplied by reference TRBV7-9 and TRBJ1-2, is DTGVSQNPRHKITKRGQNVTFRCDPISEHNRLYWYRQTLGQGPEFLTYFQNEAQLEKSRLLSDRFSAERPKGSFSTLEIQRTEQGDSAMYLCASSSGQGSYGYTFGSGTRLTVV.

The CDR3 here is CASSLYAGGQPQHF. CDR3 in DNA: TGCGCCAGCAGCTTGTACGCAGGGGGCCAGCCCCAGCATTTT. The chain recombines TRBV5-1 with TRBJ1-5, with TRBD1 matching over 8 bases. After removal of 1 base from V and 7 bases from J, the junction contained 4 bases not matched to a gene. Germline-derived CDR1 and CDR2 are SGHRS and YFSETQ. The CDR3 is 14 residues long. Looking up the rest from reference TRBV5-1 and TRBJ1-5 gives the full variable domain: KAGVTQTPRYLIKTRGQQVTLSCSPISGHRSVSWYQQTPGQGLQFLFEYFSETQRNKGNFPGRFSGRQFSNSRSEMNVSTLELGDSALYLCASSLYAGGQPQHFGDGTRLSIL.

V usage is TRBV18 and J usage is TRBJ2-3, with a possible D match to TRBD2 (5 bases). The CDR3 is made up of 12 amino acids. The germline gives CDR1 KGHSH, CDR2 LQKENI. The V gene lost 6 bases and the J gene lost 6 bases, with 10 bases spanning the gap. CDR3 sequence: CASSLAADTQYF. CDR3 in DNA: TGTGCCAGCTCCCTAGCTGCCGATACGCAGTATTTT.